This TCR beta chain was captured by sequencing in a study of T cell repertoires in cytomegalovirus infection. TCRdb reprocessed the reads via MiXCR and lists one record per CDR3 protein. The repertoire holds around 540,000 distinct CDR3 sequences, with roughly a third as singletons. This clonotype was found many times. Its antigen is currently unknown. General study findings and limits: In two of eight donors, the top clonotype was HLA-C-restricted CMV-specific.

J gave up 6 bases and V 6 bases, and 5 bases lay outside the gene matches. Germline CDR1 MNHNS, CDR2 SASEGT. The CDR3 spans 15 residues. The sequenced sample was cultured PBMCs, obtained from culture after CMV antigen stimulation. The sequence came from a human donor in good health (CMV status not recorded). Some clones in this sample may be carry-over from other donors' samples. This chain uses TRBV6-1 with TRBJ2-1; 13 positions match TRBD2. CDR3 bases: TGTGCCAGCAGGCTGACTAGCGGGAGGTCCAATGAGCAGTTCTTC. Its translation is CASRLTSGRSNEQFF.